Shown below are 15 T cell receptor beta chains from a single sample sequenced in a study of cytomegalovirus exposure and HLA in healthy donors. 60 Vbeta and 13 Jbeta primers were used in PCR. Profiling relied on immunoSEQ multiplex PCR, and the TCRdb table lists in-frame clones only, not all of them. Listed are under 95,000 clones; about 0.5% falls within the top ten. Input material: PBMCs. The receptor set was obtained from a man in his forties or fifties in good health and CMV-seronegative.

CDR3 in amino acids: CASKLPGTGAPLYEQYF. The CDR3 DNA reads TGTGCCAGCAAATTACCCGGGACAGGGGCACCTCTCTACGAGCAGTACTTC. This chain links TRBV28 with TRBJ2-7; TRBD1 matches 10 bases. Trimming removed 7 bases from V and 3 bases from J; junction bases left unmatched: 15. Germline CDR1 and CDR2: MDHEN and SYDVKM. The CDR3 runs to 17 residues.

This chain links TRBV10-3 with TRBJ1-1; D is uncertain. This CDR3 region has 12 residues. The V and J ends lost 5 bases and 1 base respectively, with 5 bases between them. Germline loops: CDR1 ENHRY, CDR2 SYGVKD. In DNA, the CDR3 is TGTGCCATCAGTCGACAGAACACTGAAGCTTTCTTT. Translating gives CAISRQNTEAFF.

The chain uses TRBV9 and TRBJ2-1; 7 bases align to TRBD1. V was pared by 2 bases and J by 0 bases, with 2 bases of the junction left unmatched. Looked up from germline, CDR1 is SGDLS and CDR2 is YYNGEE. The CDR3 sequence is 15 residues long. The CDR3 DNA reads TGTGCCAGCAGCGTCAGGGGGTCCTCCTACAATGAGCAGTTCTTC. This sequence encodes CASSVRGSSYNEQFF.

The chain combines TRBV5-1 with TRBJ1-1, with TRBD1 identical over 9 bases. J gave up 10 bases and V 4 bases, and 8 bases lay outside the gene matches. The V gene's germline CDR1 is SGHRS and CDR2 YFSETQ. The CDR3 has 13 amino acids. The CDR3 sequence: CASSLGQGNTAFF. CDR3 nucleotide sequence: TGCGCCAGCAGCCTCGGACAGGGGAACACAGCTTTCTTT. Full variable domain (rest looked up from reference TRBV5-1 and TRBJ1-1): KAGVTQTPRYLIKTRGQQVTLSCSPISGHRSVSWYQQTPGQGLQFLFEYFSETQRNKGNFPGRFSGRQFSNSRSEMNVSTLELGDSALYLCASSLGQGNTAFFGQGTRLTVV.

The V gene is TRBV2, the J gene TRBJ2-3; D is undetermined. CDR3 length equals 13 residues. V was shortened by 6 bases and J by 1 base, with 8 bases between the two germline ends. The V gene's germline CDR1 is SNHLY and CDR2 FYNNEI. DNA for the CDR3: TGTGCCAGCAGGGGCCCTCGCACAGATACGCAGTATTTT. Protein product: CASRGPRTDTQYF.

J is TRBJ2-2 and V is TRBV29-1; 8 bases match TRBD1. V was pared by 7 bases and J by 6 bases, with 10 bases of the junction left unmatched. Germline CDR1 SQVTM, CDR2 ANQGSEA. The CDR3 runs to 14 residues. The CDR3 sequence: CSAAVPTGAGELFF. DNA for the CDR3: TGCAGCGCTGCCGTGCCGACAGGGGCCGGGGAGCTGTTTTTT.

CDR3 coding DNA: TGTGCCAGCAGCCCGGGACAGGGTCCAGGGTGGTCCTACGAGCAGTACTTC. This translates into CASSPGQGPGWSYEQYF. This sequence joins TRBV9 and TRBJ2-7; TRBD1 aligns across 9 bases. CDR3 length: 17 amino acids. Germline V gives CDR1 SGDLS, CDR2 YYNGEE. The V gene end was trimmed by 4 bases and the J gene end by 1 base; junction bases not matched to a gene: 12.

The chain joins TRBV5-1 to TRBJ2-7, with TRBD2 matching over 8 bases. This CDR3 region has 14 residues. With 4 bases clipped from V and 8 bases from J, the junction kept 11 bases outside the gene matches. CDR1 is SGHRS, CDR2 YFSETQ, per germline. The CDR3 spells CASSMTGGVWKQYF. Written as DNA, the CDR3 is TGCGCCAGCAGCATGACCGGGGGGGTCTGGAAGCAGTACTTC.

V and J are TRBV7-2 and TRBJ2-1, with TRBD1 as a possible D gene (6 bases). Germline CDR1 and CDR2: SGHTA and FQGNSA. Trimming pared 6 bases from V and 1 base from J, leaving 16 bases between. The CDR3 is 16 amino acids. The CDR3, as DNA: TGTGCCAGCAGTTTCAGGGGTACGGGGTCCTACAATGAGCAGTTCTTC. Its protein is CASSFRGTGSYNEQFF.

V usage is TRBV10-3 and J usage is TRBJ1-1, with D possibly TRBD1 on 6 matching bases. This CDR3 is 14 amino acids long. Germline V gene lookup returns CDR1 ENHRY and CDR2 SYGVKD. The V end lost 7 bases, the J end lost 4 bases, and 16 bases lay between the germline ends. CDR3 in DNA: TGTGCCATCAAAATTTCTACAGGGAGCACTGAAGCTTTCTTT. Residues: CAIKISTGSTEAFF.

The V and J genes are TRBV19 and TRBJ2-3; 8 bases are shared with TRBD2. Germline trimming cut 5 bases from V and 2 bases from J; bases unmatched to any gene: 6. CDR1 and CDR2 (germline): LNHDA, SQIVND (reference sequence). The CDR3 has 15 amino acids. CDR3 sequence: CASSLRGGLTDTQYF. The CDR3 nucleotides are TGTGCCAGTAGTCTCCGCGGGGGGCTCACAGATACGCAGTATTTT. The entire variable domain, with the rest obtained from reference TRBV19 and TRBJ2-3, is as follows: DGGITQSPKYLFRKEGQNVTLSCEQNLNHDAMYWYRQDPGQGLRLIYYSQIVNDFQKGDIAEGYSVSREKKESFPLTVTSAQKNPTAFYLCASSLRGGLTDTQYFGPGTRLTVL.

This rearrangement joins TRBV28 to TRBJ2-7; D perhaps matches TRBD2 (6 bases). CDR1 is MDHEN and CDR2 is SYDVKM in the germline V gene. The CDR3 is 15 residues long. Trimming took off 4 bases at V and 3 bases at J, with 16 bases between the two ends. CDR3 amino acids: CASSSGSSGDYEQYF. The DNA for the CDR3 is TGTGCCAGCAGTTCCGGGAGTTCTGGGGACTACGAGCAGTACTTC.

This chain joins TRBV18 and TRBJ2-7; tentative D call: TRBD1 (5 bases). Germline CDR1 KGHSH, CDR2 LQKENI. This CDR3 contains 13 residues. Trimming took off 2 bases at V and 2 bases at J, with 7 bases between the two ends. The CDR3 spells CASSPRGAYEQYF. CDR3 bases: TGTGCCAGCTCACCAAGGGGCGCCTACGAGCAGTACTTC. Filled out from reference TRBV18 and TRBJ2-7, the complete variable domain reads NAGVMQNPRHLVRRRGQEARLRCSPMKGHSHVYWYRQLPEEGLKFMVYLQKENIIDESGMPKERFSAEFPKEGPSILRIQQVVRGDSAAYFCASSPRGAYEQYFGPGTRLTVT.

The V gene is TRBV7-3, the J gene TRBJ1-6; maybe TRBD1 (6 bases). V was pared by 5 bases and J by 6 bases, with 14 bases between. The V gene's germline CDR1 is SGHTA and CDR2 FQGTGA. There are 15 residues in the CDR3. CDR3 coding DNA: TGTGCCAGCAGCCAGGTGGTAGGGGGTAATTCACCCCTCCACTTT. It is translated as CASSQVVGGNSPLHF.

V and J are TRBV4-2 and TRBJ1-2; no reliable D call. Trimming took off 1 base at V and 5 bases at J, with 17 bases between the two ends. Germline V lookup: CDR1 LGHNA, CDR2 YNFKEQ. This CDR3 has 16 residues. The CDR3 DNA reads as TGTGCCAGCAGCCAAGGTGCCATGGGCGCCTTTTATGGCTACACCTTC. Amino acid sequence: CASSQGAMGAFYGYTF.